This TCR beta chain was recorded in a study of blood T cell repertoires in COVID-19. Across the study: Some COVID-19 samples were acute and others convalescent; all came from the United States, Italy and Spain.

Here immunoSEQ multiplex PCR was the method, and the copy in TCRdb shows in-frame clones only, minus some. This table holds approximately 230,000 clones, roughly 90% found once. V gave up 4 bases and J gave up 2 bases, with 15 bases separating them. CDR3 length: 15 amino acids. The germline V gene encodes CDR1 LGHDT and CDR2 YNNKEL (reference sequence). What was sequenced was peripheral blood. The clonotype comes from a man aged 25 to 40 who had recovered from COVID-19. The J gene is TRBJ2-7, the V gene TRBV3-1 (or the pseudogene TRBV3-2); D gene unclear. CDR3 residues: CASSPQASSPYEQYF. The DNA for the CDR3 is TGTGCCAGCAGCCCTCAGGCCTCCAGCCCCTACGAGCAGTACTTC.